This record covers a single T cell receptor beta chain. The cohort comprised adults aged about 18 to 100 years residing in 24 US areas. The data belong to a study of blood T cell repertoires in COVID-19. Study-wide background: Specimens from acute and convalescent COVID-19 originated in the United States, Italy and Spain.

Using immunoSEQ multiplex PCR, the repertoire was profiled, and TCRdb retains in-frame clones only, with some absent. This table holds fewer than 300,000 clones, roughly 90% found once. CDR3 length equals 15 residues. Germline loops: CDR1 MDHEN, CDR2 SYDVKM. The V gene lost 6 bases and the J gene lost 0 bases, with 9 bases spanning the gap. What was sequenced was PBMCs or T cells enriched from blood (not recorded which). The chain is built from TRBV28 and TRBJ2-6, with a tentative D call TRBD1 (5 bases). The clonotype was recovered from a woman aged 30 to 39 who had recovered from COVID-19. The CDR3 spells CASRTASSGANVLTF. For the CDR3, the DNA is TGTGCCAGCAGGACAGCTAGCTCTGGGGCCAACGTCCTGACTTTC.